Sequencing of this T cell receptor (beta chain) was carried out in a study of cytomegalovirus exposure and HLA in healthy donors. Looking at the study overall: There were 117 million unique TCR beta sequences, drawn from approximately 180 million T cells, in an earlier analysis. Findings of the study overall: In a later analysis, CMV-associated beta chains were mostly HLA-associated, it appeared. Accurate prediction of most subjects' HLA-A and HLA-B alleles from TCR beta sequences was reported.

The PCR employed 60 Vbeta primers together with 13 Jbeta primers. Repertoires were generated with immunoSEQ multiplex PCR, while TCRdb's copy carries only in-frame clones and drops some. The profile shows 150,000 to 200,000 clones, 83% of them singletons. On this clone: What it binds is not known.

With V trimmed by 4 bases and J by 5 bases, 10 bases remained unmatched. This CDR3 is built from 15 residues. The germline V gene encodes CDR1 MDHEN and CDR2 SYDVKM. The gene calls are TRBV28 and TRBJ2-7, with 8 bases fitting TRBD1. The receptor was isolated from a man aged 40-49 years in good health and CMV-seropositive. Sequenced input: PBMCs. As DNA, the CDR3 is TGTGCCAGCAGTTCAGGACAGGGTACTGTTCACGAGCAGTACTTC. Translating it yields CASSSGQGTVHEQYF.